Below are 28 T cell receptor beta chains sequenced from a single sample in a study of PD-1 blockade in classical Hodgkin lymphoma. Here immunoSEQ multiplex PCR was the method, and the copy in TCRdb shows in-frame clones only, minus some. The sample includes some 150,000 clones, around 84% of them seen just once. Each patient experienced a relapse that followed autologous stem cell transplantation, and brentuximab vedotin exposure varied. This specimen was peripheral blood mononuclear cells (PBMCs), taken before the second cycle of nivolumab. All receptors come from a human donor with classical Hodgkin lymphoma.

The chain recombines TRBV11-2 with TRBJ1-5; TRBD1 is a possible D gene (5 bases). The CDR3 loop spans 12 amino acids. Per germline, CDR1 SGHAT and CDR2 FQNNGV. V was clipped by 3 bases and J by 9 bases, with 9 bases between them. The CDR3 nucleotides read TGTGCCAGCAGCTTTGCGGGGGGGCCCCAGCATTTT. It codes for CASSFAGGPQHF.

This sequence joins TRBV7-9 and TRBJ2-3; 8 bases agree with TRBD2. Germline trimming cut 2 bases from V and 8 bases from J; bases unmatched to any gene: 12. The CDR3 has 16 residues. Germline V gene sequence: CDR1 SEHNR, CDR2 FQNEAQ (reference sequence). This chain's CDR3 is CASSLWEAGGAATQYF. For the CDR3, the DNA is TGTGCCAGCAGCTTATGGGAGGCCGGGGGGGCCGCTACGCAGTATTTT.

The V call is TRBV6-5, the J call TRBJ2-7; 7 bases map to TRBD2. The CDR3 runs to 13 residues. Trimming removed 4 bases from V and 6 bases from J; junction bases left unmatched: 6. Germline loops: CDR1 MNHEY, CDR2 SVGAGI. The CDR3 spells CASSSPGGGEQYF. The CDR3 nucleotides are TGTGCCAGCAGTTCCCCTGGGGGGGGCGAGCAGTACTTC.

V gene TRBV28 combines with J gene TRBJ1-4; tentative D call: TRBD1 (5 bases). The CDR3 is 14 residues long. Germline CDR1 MDHEN, CDR2 SYDVKM. V lost 6 bases, J lost 5 bases, and 13 bases lay in between. The CDR3 loop is CASSTGTQNEKLFF. CDR3 coding DNA: TGTGCCAGCAGCACCGGGACGCAAAATGAAAAACTGTTTTTT.

The chain joins TRBV9 to TRBJ2-3; 13 nucleotides line up with TRBD2. This CDR3 comprises 14 residues. Germline-derived CDR1 and CDR2 are SGDLS and YYNGEE. J was trimmed by 9 bases and V by 3 bases; bases with no gene match: 4. In nucleotides, the CDR3 is TGTGCCAGCAGCGAAACTAGCGGGAGGGCCACGCAGTATTTT. This encodes CASSETSGRATQYF. Using reference TRBV9 and TRBJ2-3 for the parts outside the CDR3, the full variable domain is DSGVTQTPKHLITATGQRVTLRCSPRSGDLSVYWYQQSLDQGLQFLIQYYNGEERAKGNILERFSAQQFPDLHSELNLSSLELGDSALYFCASSETSGRATQYFGPGTRLTVL.

The rearrangement uses TRBV5-1 and TRBJ2-3; a possible D gene is TRBD1 (5 bases). The CDR3 is 15 residues long. V was trimmed by 0 bases and J by 1 base, leaving 9 bases between them. CDR1 SGHRS and CDR2 YFSETQ come from the germline V gene. For the CDR3, the DNA is TGCGCCAGCAGCTTGGGGGCAGGGCGCACAGATACGCAGTATTTT. It specifies CASSLGAGRTDTQYF.

This clone has more than one count but fewer than ten. This chain joins TRBV9 and TRBJ1-1, with a possible D match to TRBD1 (6 bases). CDR3 length: 15 amino acids. The V and J ends lost 4 bases and 1 base respectively, with 14 bases between them. From germline, CDR1 is SGDLS and CDR2 YYNGEE. The CDR3 sequence is CASSPSQGSNTEAFF. The CDR3 DNA follows: TGTGCCAGCAGCCCCTCCCAGGGGTCGAACACTGAAGCTTTCTTT.

Regarding this clone: A read error may account for a junction end that differs from germline. The rearrangement joins TRBV10-3 to TRBJ2-6; 10 nucleotides agree with TRBD1. CDR1 ENHRY and CDR2 SYGVKD come from the germline V gene. The CDR3 spans 17 residues. The CDR3 DNA follows: TGTGCCATCACTGAGGACAGGGGGGGCTCTGGGGCCAACGTCCTGACTTTC. This encodes CAITEDRGGSGANVLTF.

CDR3 in amino acids: CASSQGDSQETQYF. The CDR3 nucleotides are TGCGCCAGCAGCCAGGGGGACAGTCAAGAGACCCAGTACTTC. The chain is built from TRBV5-1 and TRBJ2-5, with 7 bases identical to TRBD1. The CDR3 extends over 14 amino acids. V was pared by 4 bases and J by 2 bases, with 5 bases of the junction left unmatched. Germline V CDR1 and CDR2: SGHRS, YFSETQ. Filled out from reference TRBV5-1 and TRBJ2-5, the complete variable domain reads KAGVTQTPRYLIKTRGQQVTLSCSPISGHRSVSWYQQTPGQGLQFLFEYFSETQRNKGNFPGRFSGRQFSNSRSEMNVSTLELGDSALYLCASSQGDSQETQYFGPGTRLLVL.

The V call is TRBV6-1, the J call TRBJ1-5; D unresolved. The length of the CDR3 is 14 residues. Looked up from germline, CDR1 is MNHNS and CDR2 is SASEGT. V shed 7 bases and J shed 0 bases, with 10 bases lying between them. The CDR3 DNA is TGTGCCAGCACCGGACTCTATAGCAATCAGCCCCAGCATTTT. Translated, it gives CASTGLYSNQPQHF.

This chain joins TRBV7-3 and TRBJ2-1, with 8 bases lining up with TRBD2. The V and J ends lost 1 base and 2 bases, in that order; junction bases with no gene match: 10. The CDR3 runs 18 residues. CDR1 is SGHTA, CDR2 FQGTGA, per germline. The CDR3: CASSLIPQGLGTYNEQFF. DNA for the CDR3: TGTGCCAGCAGCTTAATCCCCCAGGGACTAGGGACCTACAATGAGCAGTTCTTC.

The CDR3 region has the DNA TGTGCCAGCAGTTTTCTAGGGATGGGCCTCGGTAATGAAAAACTGTTTTTT. It translates to CASSFLGMGLGNEKLFF. This chain links TRBV28 with TRBJ1-4; the D is unclear. The V gene lost 3 bases and the J gene lost 4 bases, with 18 bases spanning the gap. The CDR3 is 17 residues long. Germline CDR1 is MDHEN and CDR2 is SYDVKM.

The V call is TRBV10-3, the J call TRBJ2-2, with a possible D match to TRBD2 (6 bases). V lost 2 bases and J lost 4, with 17 bases in between. CDR3 length equals 17 residues. From germline, CDR1 is ENHRY and CDR2 SYGVKD. The CDR3 DNA is TGTGCCATCAGTGAGCTAAGGGCAGGGACTGGCACCGGGGAGCTGTTTTTT. Residues: CAISELRAGTGTGELFF.

The J gene is TRBJ2-7, the V gene TRBV7-9; 11 nucleotides align to TRBD2. The CDR3 runs to 16 residues. CDR1 and CDR2 (germline): SEHNR, FQNEAQ (reference sequence). V lost 5 bases, J lost 4 bases, and 10 bases stayed unmatched. The CDR3 nucleotides read TGTGCCAGCAGCCCCCAACTAGCGGGGGCTTCATACGAGCAGTACTTC. Its protein product is CASSPQLAGASYEQYF.

Concerning this clone: One end of the junction is discordant with germline, which a read error may explain. This rearrangement joins TRBV6-5 to TRBJ1-2; maybe TRBD1 (6 bases). This CDR3 region has 13 residues. Germline V gene sequence: CDR1 MNHEY, CDR2 SVGAGI. The DNA of the CDR3 is TGTGCCAGTAGTTACGACAGGTACTATGGCTACACCTTC. Its translation: CASSYDRYYGYTF.

The chain joins TRBV10-3 to TRBJ1-2, with a possible D match to TRBD1 (5 bases). V gave up 7 bases and J gave up 1 base, with 13 bases separating them. The germline V gene encodes CDR1 ENHRY and CDR2 SYGVKD. CDR3 size: 14 residues. The CDR3 reads CAINGGVLNYGYTF. CDR3 DNA sequence: TGTGCCATCAATGGGGGGGTACTTAACTATGGCTACACCTTC.

The chain is built from TRBV11-2 and TRBJ2-7; 7 bases agree with TRBD1. This CDR3 spans 15 amino acids. Germline V gene data show CDR1 as SGHAT and CDR2 as FQNNGV. V lost 6 bases, J lost 0 bases, and 8 bases stayed unmatched. The CDR3 region has the DNA TGTGCCAGCAGTTTCACGACAGGGCACTCCTACGAGCAGTACTTC. Amino acid sequence: CASSFTTGHSYEQYF.

This clone came up many times. Other DNA variants within this sample encode the same CDR3. The J gene is TRBJ2-3, the V gene TRBV27; D not certain. The V gene's germline CDR1 is MNHEY and CDR2 SMNVEV (reference sequence). The CDR3 sequence is 13 residues long. V was cut by 7 bases and J by 0 bases, with 8 bases left in between. In DNA, the CDR3 is TGTGCCAGCAAGGGATCCAGCACAGATACGCAGTATTTT. Its protein is CASKGSSTDTQYF.

V gene TRBV5-1 combines with J gene TRBJ2-7; 9 bases are a match to TRBD2. This CDR3 comprises 15 residues. Germline V gives CDR1 SGHRS, CDR2 YFSETQ. V lost 0 bases, J lost 7 bases, and 8 bases stayed unmatched. The CDR3, as DNA: TGCGCCAGCAGCTTGGTCTTAGCGGGAGTGGAAGAGCAGTACTTC. It yields the protein CASSLVLAGVEEQYF.

In its sample, this clone was seen once. The V call is TRBV28, the J call TRBJ2-7; D is uncertain. The CDR3 length is 12 residues. Trimming took off 8 bases at V and 2 bases at J, with 10 bases between the two ends. Germline V gene sequence: CDR1 MDHEN, CDR2 SYDVKM. CDR3 DNA: TGTGCCAGCCCCCACGGCACCTACGAGCAGTACTTC. Translation: CASPHGTYEQYF.

For this clone: The sample contains more than one DNA sequence encoding this CDR3. This chain connects TRBV5-1 to TRBJ2-7, with D maybe TRBD1 (5 bases). This CDR3 has 13 residues. CDR1 is SGHRS, CDR2 YFSETQ, per germline. Trimming took 1 base from V and 2 from J, leaving 7 bases between them. This CDR3 reads CASSLQGTYEQYF. In nucleotides, the CDR3 is TGCGCCAGCAGCTTGCAGGGAACCTACGAGCAGTACTTC.

V is TRBV7-9 and J is TRBJ2-5; 10 nucleotides align to TRBD1. Losses at the gene ends were 2 bases for V and 3 bases for J; bases not matched to a gene: 3. Germline V gene data show CDR1 as SEHNR and CDR2 as FQNEAQ (reference sequence). The CDR3 is made up of 15 amino acids. This chain's CDR3 is CASSLTGTGEETQYF. The CDR3 nucleotides read TGTGCCAGCAGCTTAACCGGGACAGGGGAAGAGACCCAGTACTTC.

In this sample, this clone turned up once. The sample contains more than one DNA sequence encoding this CDR3. The V call is TRBV7-8, the J call TRBJ1-5, with 8 bases fitting TRBD1. J lost 4 bases, V lost 6 bases, and 2 bases had no gene match. Per the germline V gene, CDR1 is SGHVS and CDR2 is FQNEAQ. The CDR3 is 13 amino acids. The chain's CDR3 is CASSRQGNQPQHF. DNA for the CDR3: TGTGCCAGCAGTCGACAGGGGAATCAGCCCCAGCATTTT.

The chain joins TRBV7-3 to TRBJ2-5; 9 bases align to TRBD1. Germline V gene lookup returns CDR1 SGHTA and CDR2 FQGTGA. Trimming took 5 bases from V and 5 from J; bases not matched to a gene: 9. CDR3 length: 15 amino acids. The CDR3: CASSLRTGAGETQYF. CDR3 DNA sequence: TGTGCCAGCAGCCTCCGGACAGGGGCGGGGGAGACCCAGTACTTC.

J is TRBJ1-1 and V is TRBV27; D perhaps matches TRBD1 (5 bases). Germline CDR1 MNHEY, CDR2 SMNVEV (reference sequence). The CDR3 consists of 15 residues. V lost 6 bases, J lost 3 bases, and 17 bases lay in between. The CDR3 DNA reads TGTGCCAGCAGCAACCCCCAGGGTACGTACACTGAAGCTTTCTTT. Translation: CASSNPQGTYTEAFF.

In this sample, this clone turned up once. The J gene is TRBJ1-1, the V gene TRBV6-5; TRBD1 might be the D (5 bases). Germline values: CDR1 MNHEY, CDR2 SVGAGI. The CDR3 is 13 residues long. Trimming took 4 bases from V and 4 from J, leaving 10 bases between them. The CDR3 region has the DNA TGTGCCAGCAGTTTTCAGGGAGGCACTGAAGCTTTCTTT. Its translation: CASSFQGGTEAFF.

The chain links TRBV13 to TRBJ2-7; maybe TRBD2 (7 bases). V lost 2 bases and J 5 bases, leaving 13 bases between the germline ends. The CDR3 extends over 14 amino acids. The germline gives CDR1 PRHDT, CDR2 FYEKMQ (reference sequence). The CDR3 DNA reads as TGTGCCAGCAGCTTAAAACAGGGAGGGAACGAGCAGTACTTC. This sequence encodes CASSLKQGGNEQYF.

The chain is built from TRBV18 and TRBJ1-5, with D unclear. The CDR3 has 14 residues. Germline CDR1 and CDR2: KGHSH and LQKENI. Trimming took off 2 bases at V and 4 bases at J, with 9 bases between the two ends. CDR3 region: CASSPTPENQPQHF. DNA for the CDR3: TGTGCCAGCTCACCAACTCCCGAAAATCAGCCCCAGCATTTT.